Following are 26 T cell receptor beta chains from one sample sequenced in a study of CD8 T cells in ankylosing spondylitis. For these receptors, no antigen is known. Overall study results and limits: Ankylosing spondylitis blood appeared to be characterized by a TCR beta motif of several highly homologous variants.

A single record per CDR3 protein comes from TCRdb applying MiXCR to the 5' RACE reads. The data show more than 500,000 distinct CDR3 sequences, roughly 5.3% seen once. Source material: blood, either unsorted or a sorted T cell fraction (not recorded which). The receptor source for this set is a male donor with ankylosing spondylitis.

A note on this clonotype: A read error is possible here, since a much larger clone lies one base away. V and J are TRBV20-1 and TRBJ2-7, with TRBD2 identical over 11 bases. V lost 7 bases, J lost 1 base, and 9 bases stayed unmatched. The germline V gene has CDR1 DFQATT and CDR2 SNEGSKA (reference sequence). This CDR3 comprises 15 residues. DNA of the CDR3: TGCAGTGGTGCCCCTACTAGCGGGAGTTCCTACGAGCAGTACTTC. Its translation is CSGAPTSGSSYEQYF.

Ten or more counts support this clonotype. The CDR3 DNA reads as TGTGCCACCAGCAGGACTTCGTCAGTGAACACTGAAGCTTTCTTT. Its protein product is CATSRTSSVNTEAFF. The chain has TRBV15 and TRBJ1-1; D unclear. Germline loops: CDR1 LNHNV, CDR2 YYDKDF (reference sequence). V was shortened by 3 bases and J by 0 bases, with 11 bases between the two germline ends. The CDR3 spans 15 residues.

This clonotype has ten or more counts. CDR3 sequence reads: CATSDPQNRGTDTQYF. Here the CDR3 DNA reads TGTGCCACCAGTGATCCTCAAAATCGGGGGACAGATACGCAGTATTTT. The chain links TRBV24-1 to TRBJ2-3; D is perhaps TRBD2 (6 bases). Germline loops: CDR1 KGHDR, CDR2 SFDVKD. The germline V and J ends were trimmed by 3 bases and 3 bases, with 15 bases remaining between them. This CDR3 comprises 16 residues.

This clonotype appeared many times. The J gene is TRBJ2-5, the V gene TRBV20-1; D not resolved. Per germline, CDR1 DFQATT and CDR2 SNEGSKA (reference sequence). The CDR3 is made up of 15 amino acids. The germline V and J ends were trimmed by 3 bases and 2 bases, with 16 bases remaining between them. Written as DNA, the CDR3 is TGCAGTGCTAGCAGGCTCACCAAATCTCAAGAGACCCAGTACTTC. This codes for CSASRLTKSQETQYF.

This clonotype was counted ten times or more. V and J are TRBV6-2 or TRBV6-3 and TRBJ1-3; 9 nucleotides agree with TRBD1. The CDR3 spans 20 residues. Germline V gene lookup returns CDR1 MNHEY and CDR2 SVGEGT. J gave up 2 bases and V 6 bases, and 20 bases lay outside the gene matches. CDR3 residues: CASSITPPGTGYSTGNTIYF. CDR3 coding DNA: TGTGCCAGCAGCATAACCCCACCCGGGACAGGGTATTCGACTGGAAACACCATATATTTT.

The rearrangement links TRBV4-2 to TRBJ2-1, with 11 bases lining up with TRBD2. This CDR3 region has 18 residues. Germline assignment: CDR1 LGHNA and CDR2 YNFKEQ. J gave up 8 bases and V 0 bases, and 12 bases lay outside the gene matches. The CDR3 DNA is TGTGCCAGCAGCCAAGACGAGACTACTAGCGGGAGTGGGTATGAGCAGTTCTTC. Its translation is CASSQDETTSGSGYEQFF.

This clonotype was detected only a few times. The V gene is TRBV4-2, the J gene TRBJ1-2; 7 bases are shared with TRBD1. CDR3 length: 16 amino acids. Per the germline V gene, CDR1 is LGHNA and CDR2 is YNFKEQ. The J segment lost 5 bases and the V segment lost 0 bases, leaving 9 bases of the junction unmatched. The CDR3 nucleotides are TGTGCCAGCAGCCAAGACCGACAGGGTCTTCGGTATGGCTACACCTTC. It codes for CASSQDRQGLRYGYTF.

The V and J genes are TRBV9 and TRBJ2-1, with TRBD2 identical over 9 bases. V shed 3 bases and J 6 bases; nucleotides not matched to a gene: 4. The CDR3 totals 14 residues. Germline CDR1 and CDR2: SGDLS and YYNGEE. The CDR3 here is CASSATSGPNEQFF. The CDR3 DNA is TGTGCCAGCAGCGCGACTAGCGGCCCCAATGAGCAGTTCTTC.

This clonotype was seen repeatedly, ten times or more. The chain has TRBV9 and TRBJ2-6; D is perhaps TRBD1 (6 bases). CDR3 length: 15 residues. V was cut by 4 bases and J by 4 bases, with 12 bases left in between. In germline, CDR1 is SGDLS, CDR2 YYNGEE. Written as DNA, the CDR3 is TGTGCCAGCAGCCCAACAGGGAACGGGGCCAACGTCCTGACTTTC. Translation gives CASSPTGNGANVLTF.

Comment on this clonotype: A much more abundant neighbour one base away suggests this may be a read error. V gene TRBV6-5 combines with J gene TRBJ2-7; 7 bases are a match to TRBD1. This CDR3 comprises 14 residues. J lost 3 bases, V lost 5 bases, and 7 bases had no gene match. Germline V lookup: CDR1 MNHEY, CDR2 SVGAGI. The CDR3 loop reads CASSHRDRIYEQYF. In DNA form, the CDR3 reads TGTGCCAGCAGTCACCGGGACAGAATCTACGAGCAGTACTTC.

This clonotype was recorded at least ten times. This chain connects TRBV6-6 to TRBJ1-3; weak D call: TRBD1 (5 bases). Between the trimmed V and J ends, which lost 7 bases and 8 bases, there was a span of 15 bases. This CDR3 is 13 amino acids long. CDR1 is MNHNY and CDR2 is SVGAGI in the germline V gene (reference sequence). This CDR3 reads CASTSYRIHTIYF. The DNA of the CDR3 is TGTGCCAGCACCTCATACAGGATTCACACCATATATTTT.

With respect to this clonotype: A much bigger clone sits one base away, suggesting this may be a read error. The chain is built from TRBV20-1 and TRBJ1-4; D is unresolved. The CDR3 loop spans 14 amino acids. Germline V gene lookup returns CDR1 DFQATT and CDR2 SNEGSKA (reference sequence). The CDR3 loop is CSAREDSTNEELFF. The DNA for the CDR3 is TGCAGTGCTCGAGAGGACTCAACTAATGAAGAACTGTTTTTT.

In this sample, this clonotype turned up many times. This chain uses TRBV5-1 with TRBJ2-1, with 9 bases aligning to TRBD2. Unmatched junction bases numbered 10, after V lost 0 bases and J lost 9 bases. The CDR3 extends over 16 amino acids. The germline V gene has CDR1 SGHRS and CDR2 YFSETQ. The CDR3 sequence is CASSLALAGYRGEQFF. DNA of the CDR3: TGCGCCAGCAGCTTGGCGCTAGCGGGGTATCGAGGTGAGCAGTTCTTC.

This clonotype was counted many times. The rearrangement links TRBV5-1 to TRBJ2-2; D remains unclear. The CDR3 is 15 residues long. With 0 bases removed from V and 8 bases from J, the gap between germline ends came to 14 bases. Germline V gives CDR1 SGHRS, CDR2 YFSETQ. The CDR3 region has the DNA TGCGCCAGCAGCTTGGCGGCGCACCCGCTGGGGGAGCTGTTTTTT. Its protein is CASSLAAHPLGELFF.

The V gene is TRBV10-1, the J gene TRBJ2-1; D is possibly TRBD1 (6 bases). The CDR3 sequence is 15 residues long. From germline, CDR1 is WNHNN and CDR2 SYGVQD (reference sequence). V shed 0 bases and J shed 10 bases, with 16 bases lying between them. The CDR3 sequence is CASSESLAGVREQFF. CDR3 nucleotide sequence: TGCGCCAGCAGTGAGTCCTTAGCAGGGGTAAGGGAGCAGTTCTTC.

This clonotype was found a few times. The chain has TRBV2 and TRBJ2-2; 7 bases line up with TRBD2. The germline gives CDR1 SNHLY, CDR2 FYNNEI. This CDR3 has 14 amino acids. The V segment lost 4 bases and the J segment 5 bases; nucleotides outside the gene matches: 4. The CDR3, as DNA: TGTGCCAGCAGTGCCATCGGGGGGACCGGGGAGCTGTTTTTT. It yields the protein CASSAIGGTGELFF.

This clonotype was seen many times. The rearrangement joins TRBV29-1 to TRBJ2-1; 8 bases fit TRBD1. This CDR3 region has 15 residues. From germline, CDR1 is SQVTM and CDR2 ANQGSEA. After removal of 1 base from V and 6 bases from J, the junction contained 8 bases not matched to a gene. The CDR3 loop is CSVEGRQGAINEQFF. The CDR3 DNA follows: TGCAGCGTTGAAGGTCGCCAGGGGGCTATCAATGAGCAGTTCTTC.

V usage is TRBV2 and J usage is TRBJ2-2, with 8 bases lining up with TRBD2. The CDR3 is made up of 14 amino acids. Germline CDR1 reads SNHLY; CDR2 reads FYNNEI. Losses at the gene ends were 8 bases for V and 2 bases for J; bases not matched to a gene: 4. DNA of the CDR3: TGTGCCAGCGGAAGCGGGAGAAACACCGGGGAGCTGTTTTTT. Its protein product is CASGSGRNTGELFF.

This clonotype came up many times. The chain couples TRBV5-1 to TRBJ1-5; D gene unclear. This CDR3 is built from 13 residues. Trimming cost V 0 bases and J 5 bases, with 6 bases left between them. Looked up from germline, CDR1 is SGHRS and CDR2 is YFSETQ. CDR3 coding DNA: TGCGCCAGCAGCTTGGGGTCCGATCAGCCCCAGCATTTT. The encoded protein is CASSLGSDQPQHF.

There are many counts of this clonotype. V is TRBV29-1 and J is TRBJ2-7; 7 bases are a match to TRBD1. The trim removed 4 bases at V and 4 bases at J, leaving 4 bases unmatched. Germline V lookup: CDR1 SQVTM, CDR2 ANQGSEA. CDR3 length: 12 residues. CDR3: CSVGGQQYEQYF. The CDR3, as DNA: TGCAGCGTTGGGGGACAGCAATACGAGCAGTACTTC.

Many counts were recorded for this clonotype. V and J are TRBV11-2 and TRBJ2-1; D might be TRBD2 (5 bases). Looked up from germline, CDR1 is SGHAT and CDR2 is FQNNGV. The V gene lost 1 base and the J gene lost 2 bases, with 9 bases spanning the gap. The CDR3 consists of 15 residues. The CDR3 loop is CASSLGRATYNEQFF. Written as DNA, the CDR3 is TGTGCCAGCAGCTTAGGGCGGGCCACCTACAATGAGCAGTTCTTC.

This clonotype was picked up a small number of times. This rearrangement joins TRBV4-2 to TRBJ2-5; TRBD2 matches 7 bases. CDR3 length equals 15 residues. Per the germline V gene, CDR1 is LGHNA and CDR2 is YNFKEQ. V shed 4 bases and J 0 bases; nucleotides not matched to a gene: 5. The CDR3, as DNA: TGTGCCAGCAGCCCGCGAGCGGGACACCAAGAGACCCAGTACTTC. It codes for CASSPRAGHQETQYF.

This clonotype was seen at least ten times. The chain uses TRBV7-9 and TRBJ1-4; 9 bases align to TRBD1. The CDR3 consists of 14 residues. Trimming removed 5 bases from V and 6 bases from J; junction bases left unmatched: 4. Per the germline V gene, CDR1 is SEHNR and CDR2 is FQNEAQ (reference sequence). CDR3 sequence: CASSPGQGYEKLFF. DNA of the CDR3: TGTGCCAGCAGCCCGGGACAGGGATATGAAAAACTGTTTTTT. Variable domain in full (rest from reference TRBV7-9 and TRBJ1-4): DTGVSQNPRHKITKRGQNVTFRCDPISEHNRLYWYRQTLGQGPEFLTYFQNEAQLEKSRLLSDRFSAERPKGSFSTLEIQRTEQGDSAMYLCASSPGQGYEKLFFGSGTQLSVL.

This clonotype was seen a handful of times. V is TRBV19 and J is TRBJ2-7, with 11 bases aligning to TRBD2. The CDR3 runs to 15 residues. Losses at the gene ends were 6 bases for V and 2 bases for J; bases not matched to a gene: 6. CDR1 and CDR2 from the germline V gene are LNHDA and SQIVND (reference sequence). CDR3 in DNA: TGTGCCAGTAGAACCGGACTAGCGGGTCCCTACGAGCAGTACTTC. This sequence encodes CASRTGLAGPYEQYF.

This clonotype was seen repeatedly, ten times or more. This sequence joins TRBV24-1 and TRBJ2-1; D remains ambiguous. Germline CDR1 reads KGHDR; CDR2 reads SFDVKD. The CDR3 has 13 amino acids. The V gene lost 4 bases and the J gene lost 5 bases, with 8 bases spanning the gap. CDR3 sequence reads: CATSDPNNNEQFF. The CDR3 DNA is TGTGCCACCAGTGACCCCAACAACAATGAGCAGTTCTTC.

This clonotype showed up many times. The chain carries TRBV9 and TRBJ2-3; 7 positions match TRBD2. With V trimmed by 5 bases and J by 3 bases, 9 bases remained unmatched. The CDR3 loop spans 15 amino acids. Germline lookup yields CDR1 SGDLS and CDR2 YYNGEE. DNA of the CDR3: TGTGCCAGCAGTAAGGCCCCCGGGAGGACAGATACGCAGTATTTT. Translated: CASSKAPGRTDTQYF.